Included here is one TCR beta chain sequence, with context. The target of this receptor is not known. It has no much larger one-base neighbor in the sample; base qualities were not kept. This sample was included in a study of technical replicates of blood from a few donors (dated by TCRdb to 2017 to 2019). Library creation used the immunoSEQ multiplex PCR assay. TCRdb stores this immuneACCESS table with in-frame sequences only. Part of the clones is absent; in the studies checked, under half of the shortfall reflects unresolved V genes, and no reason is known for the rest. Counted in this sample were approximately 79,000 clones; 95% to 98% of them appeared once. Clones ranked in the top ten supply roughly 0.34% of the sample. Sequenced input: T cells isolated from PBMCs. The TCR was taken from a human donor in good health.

The CDR3 region: CASSLGVTEAFF. At the DNA level, the sequence is TGTGCCAGCAGCTTAGGGGTCACTGAAGCTTTCTTT. Recombination connected TRBV5-4 to TRBJ1-1, with TRBD1 perhaps the D gene, on 5 matching bases. V drops 2 bases and J drops 4 bases, leaving 6 bases in between. The CDR3 measures 12 amino acids from cysteine to phenylalanine. Of the read, only the CDR3 DNA is kept; its 36 bases are in frame from base 1. According to the germline V gene (reference sequence), CDR1 reads SGHNT and CDR2 reads YYREEE.